The 21 T cell receptor beta chains below all came from one sample that was sequenced in a study of a mutant IDH1 vaccine in newly diagnosed glioma. Assay used: immunoSEQ multiplex PCR; TCRdb lists only in-frame clones, some missing. The sample consists of about 54,000 clones, 65% to 85% of them appearing once. The time point is: baseline, week 1 (first vaccination visit). Regarding treatment: pre-vaccination baseline after standard-of-care therapy. Here the sequenced sample was PBMCs, taken from a glioma patient treated with radiotherapy, temozolomide or both. The receptor set was obtained from a man younger than 35 with glioma.

This chain uses TRBV30 with TRBJ2-1; D gene unclear. Per the germline V gene, CDR1 is GTSNPN and CDR2 is SVGIG (reference sequence). CDR3 length equals 13 residues. V was trimmed by 3 bases and J by 4 bases, leaving 10 bases between them. CDR3 in DNA: TGTGCCTGGAGGCCGGGCCCGTACAATGAGCAGTTCTTC. Translation gives CAWRPGPYNEQFF.

This clone was detected once. This chain links TRBV7-2 with TRBJ1-2, with 7 bases aligning to TRBD1. CDR3 length: 16 amino acids. After removal of 2 bases from V and 6 bases from J, the junction contained 12 bases not matched to a gene. Germline CDR1 and CDR2: SGHTA and FQGNSA. In nucleotides, the CDR3 is TGTGCCAGCAGCTTAATGCGTAGGGGGCGGCTCAATGGCTACACCTTC. It encodes CASSLMRRGRLNGYTF.

J is TRBJ1-2 and V is TRBV4-2, with TRBD1 matching 7 bases. V lost 2 bases, J lost 4 bases, and 1 base stayed unmatched. Germline V gene data show CDR1 as LGHNA and CDR2 as YNFKEQ. This CDR3 comprises 13 residues. This chain's CDR3 is CASSQTGAYGYTF. The CDR3 region has the DNA TGTGCCAGCAGCCAAACAGGGGCCTATGGCTACACCTTC.

The rearrangement joins TRBV20-1 to TRBJ1-2; D gene unclear. Germline V gives CDR1 DFQATT, CDR2 SNEGSKA (reference sequence). V was pared by 7 bases and J by 5 bases, with 8 bases between. CDR3 length: 10 residues. This CDR3 is CSVFEYGYTF. The CDR3 coding sequence is TGCAGTGTCTTTGAGTATGGCTACACCTTC.

V and J are TRBV6-1 and TRBJ2-7; 7 nucleotides agree with TRBD1. Unmatched junction bases numbered 13, after V lost 7 bases and J lost 4 bases. The V gene's germline CDR1 is MNHNS and CDR2 SASEGT. The CDR3 has 15 residues. The CDR3 DNA reads TGTGCCAGCACCCCCTGGACAGGTGGCTGGTACGAGCAGTACTTC. It is translated as CASTPWTGGWYEQYF.

The gene calls are TRBV14 and TRBJ1-6; D is ambiguous. The CDR3 spans 14 residues. The V gene lost 3 bases and the J gene lost 10 bases, with 13 bases spanning the gap. From germline, CDR1 is SGHDN and CDR2 FVKESK. This chain's CDR3 is CASSHQSSGSPLHF. The CDR3 DNA reads as TGTGCCAGCAGCCACCAATCATCGGGATCACCCCTCCACTTT.

The chain uses TRBV4-2 and TRBJ2-7; 8 bases line up with TRBD2. Per the germline V gene, CDR1 is LGHNA and CDR2 is YNFKEQ. V shed 1 base and J 4 bases; nucleotides not matched to a gene: 9. The CDR3 totals 16 residues. CDR3 nucleotides: TGTGCCAGCAGCCAAGCACTAGCGGTGCCACAATACGAGCAGTACTTC. Protein: CASSQALAVPQYEQYF.

This chain links TRBV10-3 with TRBJ1-2; D perhaps matches TRBD1 (6 bases). Germline-derived CDR1 and CDR2 are ENHRY and SYGVKD. The V gene lost 10 bases and the J gene lost 3 bases, with 18 bases spanning the gap. The CDR3 runs to 14 residues. CDR3 region: CATSPRDTHYGYTF. The CDR3 DNA reads TGTGCCACCTCCCCCCGGGACACCCACTATGGCTACACCTTC.

In regard to this clone: This same CDR3 is encoded by further DNA sequences in the sample. J is TRBJ2-7 and V is TRBV2; D is possibly TRBD1 (5 bases). This CDR3 has 13 amino acids. Trimming took off 0 bases at V and 3 bases at J, with 6 bases between the two ends. Germline CDR1 reads SNHLY; CDR2 reads FYNNEI. The CDR3 bases are TGTGCCAGCAGTGAAGCGGGGCTCTACGAGCAGTACTTC. Translating gives CASSEAGLYEQYF.

The V gene is TRBV7-9, the J gene TRBJ1-5, with D unclear. Germline V gives CDR1 SEHNR, CDR2 FQNEAQ (reference sequence). The CDR3 is 12 amino acids. V lost 6 bases, J lost 3 bases, and 6 bases lay in between. In DNA, the CDR3 is TGTGCCAGCAGTCCCCCCAATCAGCCCCAGCATTTT. The encoded protein is CASSPPNQPQHF.

This chain joins TRBV27 and TRBJ1-2, with D perhaps matching TRBD1 (6 bases). V was trimmed by 6 bases and J by 5 bases, leaving 22 bases between them. The CDR3 totals 16 residues. The V gene's germline CDR1 is MNHEY and CDR2 SMNVEV (reference sequence). CDR3 sequence (DNA): TGTGCCAGCAGCCTAAGGGGGGGGAGGACGGGATATGGCTACACCTTC. Protein sequence: CASSLRGGRTGYGYTF.

This clone occurred a few times. The rearrangement links TRBV15 to TRBJ2-2, with 7 bases matching TRBD2. The CDR3 loop spans 16 amino acids. Germline V lookup: CDR1 LNHNV, CDR2 YYDKDF (reference sequence). V was clipped by 5 bases and J by 7 bases; unmatched bases: 13. Here the CDR3 DNA reads TGTGCCACCAGCTCAGCGGGGCCAGGTTTGAACGGGGAGCTGTTTTTT. Protein: CATSSAGPGLNGELFF.

The chain employs TRBV6-5 and TRBJ2-7; 8 nucleotides match TRBD1. Unmatched junction bases numbered 9, after V lost 7 bases and J lost 4 bases. CDR1 and CDR2 (germline): MNHEY, SVGAGI. CDR3 length equals 14 residues. The CDR3 here is CASKNRGFSYEQYF. Here the CDR3 DNA reads TGTGCCAGCAAGAACAGGGGGTTTTCGTACGAGCAGTACTTC.

The rearrangement joins TRBV14 to TRBJ1-4, with a weak D call TRBD1 (5 bases). With 2 bases removed from V and 10 bases from J, the gap between germline ends came to 17 bases. This CDR3 has 15 residues. Per the germline V gene, CDR1 is SGHDN and CDR2 is FVKESK. The CDR3 region is CASSQPGTFFGKLFF. Written as DNA, the CDR3 is TGTGCCAGCAGCCAACCCGGGACCTTCTTCGGAAAACTGTTTTTT.

The chain couples TRBV6-1 to TRBJ2-6; D gene unclear. CDR1 is MNHNS and CDR2 is SASEGT in the germline V gene. Between the trimmed V and J ends, which lost 6 bases and 3 bases, there was a span of 6 bases. CDR3 length: 13 residues. The CDR3 nucleotides read TGTGCCAGCAGAGCAGATGGGGCCAACGTCCTGACTTTC. Residues: CASRADGANVLTF.

This clone was seen more than once but under ten times. CDR3 bases: TGTGCCAGCAGCCTGACCCCCTACGAGCAGTACTTC. Translation gives CASSLTPYEQYF. The chain links TRBV5-6 to TRBJ2-7; D ambiguous. With 4 bases removed from V and 2 bases from J, the gap between germline ends came to 7 bases. Germline CDR1 reads SGHDT; CDR2 reads YYEEEE. This CDR3 contains 12 residues.

This chain uses TRBV7-2 with TRBJ2-7; 9 bases fit TRBD2. The CDR3 length is 15 residues. CDR1 and CDR2 from the germline V gene are SGHTA and FQGNSA. J lost 2 bases, V lost 3 bases, and 5 bases had no gene match. CDR3 nucleotide sequence: TGTGCCAGCAGCTTTAGCGGGGGCGTGACCTACGAGCAGTACTTC. Protein: CASSFSGGVTYEQYF.

The table lists this clone with a count of one. The chain recombines TRBV6-1 with TRBJ1-5, with 7 positions matching TRBD1. CDR3 length equals 15 residues. Germline values: CDR1 MNHNS, CDR2 SASEGT. The V segment lost 5 bases and the J segment 0 bases; nucleotides outside the gene matches: 4. The DNA for the CDR3 is TGTGCCAGCAGTCCAGGGGGTGGTAGCAATCAGCCCCAGCATTTT. Translating gives CASSPGGGSNQPQHF.

This clone showed up just once. This chain links TRBV6-6 with TRBJ2-3; 8 nucleotides agree with TRBD1. The V gene's germline CDR1 is MNHNY and CDR2 SVGAGI (reference sequence). V lost 6 bases and J lost 1; bases outside the gene matches: 3. The CDR3 contains 14 residues. This chain's CDR3 is CASRRTGRTDTQYF. For the CDR3, the DNA is TGTGCCAGCAGAAGGACAGGGCGCACAGATACGCAGTATTTT.

The chain couples TRBV14 to TRBJ2-5; D gene uncertain. Germline V gene sequence: CDR1 SGHDN, CDR2 FVKESK. The CDR3 runs 14 residues. V was pared by 4 bases and J by 2 bases, with 11 bases between. The CDR3 loop is CASSLNRAQETQYF. The CDR3 DNA follows: TGTGCCAGCAGCCTTAACAGAGCACAAGAGACCCAGTACTTC.

Here the CDR3 reads CASSRDRPSQFF. The DNA of the CDR3 is TGTGCCAGCAGCCGAGACAGGCCATCGCAGTTCTTC. This sequence joins TRBV7-9 and TRBJ2-1; maybe TRBD1 (6 bases). The germline V gene has CDR1 SEHNR and CDR2 FQNEAQ (reference sequence). Trimming left V 5 bases short and J 12 bases short, with 14 bases between. The CDR3 is made up of 12 amino acids.